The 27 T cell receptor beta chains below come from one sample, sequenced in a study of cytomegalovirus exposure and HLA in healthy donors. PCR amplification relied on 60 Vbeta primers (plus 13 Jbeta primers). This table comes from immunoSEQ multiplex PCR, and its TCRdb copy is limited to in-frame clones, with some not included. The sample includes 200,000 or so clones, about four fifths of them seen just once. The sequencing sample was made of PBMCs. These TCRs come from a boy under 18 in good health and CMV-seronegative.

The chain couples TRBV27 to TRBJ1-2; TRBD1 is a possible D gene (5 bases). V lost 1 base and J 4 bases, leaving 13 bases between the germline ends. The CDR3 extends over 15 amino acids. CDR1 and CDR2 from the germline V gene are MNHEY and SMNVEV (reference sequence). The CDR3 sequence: CASSLYRQPSYGYTF. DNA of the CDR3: TGTGCCAGCAGTTTATACAGGCAGCCGTCCTATGGCTACACCTTC.

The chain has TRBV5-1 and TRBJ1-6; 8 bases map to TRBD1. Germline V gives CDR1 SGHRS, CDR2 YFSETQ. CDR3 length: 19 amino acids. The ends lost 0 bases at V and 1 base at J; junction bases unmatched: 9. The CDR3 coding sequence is TGCGCCAGCAGCTTGGACTGGGGAACAGGGGGGTCCTATAATTCACCCCTCCACTTT. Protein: CASSLDWGTGGSYNSPLHF. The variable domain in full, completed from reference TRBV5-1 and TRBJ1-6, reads KAGVTQTPRYLIKTRGQQVTLSCSPISGHRSVSWYQQTPGQGLQFLFEYFSETQRNKGNFPGRFSGRQFSNSRSEMNVSTLELGDSALYLCASSLDWGTGGSYNSPLHFGNGTRLTVT.

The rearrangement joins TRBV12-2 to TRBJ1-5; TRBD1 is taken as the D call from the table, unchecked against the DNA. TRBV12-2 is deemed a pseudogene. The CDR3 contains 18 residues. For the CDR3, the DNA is TGTGCAAGTCGCTTGAGACACCGGGACAGGGTTTGGAACAAGCCCCAGCATTTT. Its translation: CASRLRHRDRVWNKPQHF.

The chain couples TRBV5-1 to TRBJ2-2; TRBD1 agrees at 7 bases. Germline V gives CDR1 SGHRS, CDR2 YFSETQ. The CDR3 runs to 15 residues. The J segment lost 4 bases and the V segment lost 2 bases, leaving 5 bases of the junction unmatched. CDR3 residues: CASSLGGYLTGELFF. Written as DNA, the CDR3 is TGCGCCAGCAGCTTAGGGGGCTATCTCACCGGGGAGCTGTTTTTT.

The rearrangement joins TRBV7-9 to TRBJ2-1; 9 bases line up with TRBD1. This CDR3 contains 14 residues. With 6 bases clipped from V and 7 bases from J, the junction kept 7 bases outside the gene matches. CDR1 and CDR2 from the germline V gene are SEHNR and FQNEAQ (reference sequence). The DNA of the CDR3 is TGTGCCAGCAGGCCGGGGGACAGGGTGAATGAGCAGTTCTTC. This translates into CASRPGDRVNEQFF. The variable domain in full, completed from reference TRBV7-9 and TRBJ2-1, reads DTGVSQNPRHKITKRGQNVTFRCDPISEHNRLYWYRQTLGQGPEFLTYFQNEAQLEKSRLLSDRFSAERPKGSFSTLEIQRTEQGDSAMYLCASRPGDRVNEQFFGPGTRLTVL.

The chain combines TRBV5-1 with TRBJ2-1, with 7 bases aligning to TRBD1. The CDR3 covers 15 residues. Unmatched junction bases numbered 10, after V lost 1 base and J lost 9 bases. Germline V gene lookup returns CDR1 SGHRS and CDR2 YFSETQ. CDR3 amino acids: CASSLRQGPSSEQFF. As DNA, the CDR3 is TGCGCCAGCAGCTTGAGACAGGGCCCTTCTAGTGAGCAGTTCTTC.

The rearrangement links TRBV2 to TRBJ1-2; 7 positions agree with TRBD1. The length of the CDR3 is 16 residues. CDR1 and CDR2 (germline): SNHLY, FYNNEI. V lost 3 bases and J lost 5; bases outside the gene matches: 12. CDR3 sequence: CASSDNRDRRSYGYTF. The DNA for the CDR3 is TGTGCCAGCAGTGATAATAGGGACAGAAGAAGTTATGGCTACACCTTC.

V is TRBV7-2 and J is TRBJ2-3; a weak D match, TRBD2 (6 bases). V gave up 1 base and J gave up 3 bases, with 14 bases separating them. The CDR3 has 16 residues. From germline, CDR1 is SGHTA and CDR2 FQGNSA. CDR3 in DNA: TGTGCCAGCAGCTTAGTTGGGGGACTTCGAACAGATACGCAGTATTTT. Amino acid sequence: CASSLVGGLRTDTQYF.

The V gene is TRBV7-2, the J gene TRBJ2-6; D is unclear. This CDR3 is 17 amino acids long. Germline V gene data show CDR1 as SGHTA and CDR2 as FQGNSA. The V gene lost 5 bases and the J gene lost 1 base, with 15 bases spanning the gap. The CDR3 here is CASSPPGPGSGANVLTF. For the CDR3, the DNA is TGTGCCAGCAGCCCCCCTGGTCCGGGTTCTGGGGCCAACGTCCTGACTTTC.

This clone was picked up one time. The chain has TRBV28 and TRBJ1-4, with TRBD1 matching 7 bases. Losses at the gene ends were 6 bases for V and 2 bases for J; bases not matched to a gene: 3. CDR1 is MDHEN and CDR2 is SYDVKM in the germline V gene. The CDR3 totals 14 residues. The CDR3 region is CASSTGVTNEKLFF. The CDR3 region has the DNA TGTGCCAGCAGCACAGGGGTGACTAATGAAAAACTGTTTTTT. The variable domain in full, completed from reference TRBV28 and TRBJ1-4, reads DVKVTQSSRYLVKRTGEKVFLECVQDMDHENMFWYRQDPGLGLRLIYFSYDVKMKEKGDIPEGYSVSREKKERFSLILESASTNQTSMYLCASSTGVTNEKLFFGSGTQLSVL.

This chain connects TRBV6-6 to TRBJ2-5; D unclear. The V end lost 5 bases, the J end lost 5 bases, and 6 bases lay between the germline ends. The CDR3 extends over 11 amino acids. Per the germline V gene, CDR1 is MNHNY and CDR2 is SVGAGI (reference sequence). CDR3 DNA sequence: TGTGCCAGCAGTCCCTCGGAGACCCAGTACTTC. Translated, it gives CASSPSETQYF.

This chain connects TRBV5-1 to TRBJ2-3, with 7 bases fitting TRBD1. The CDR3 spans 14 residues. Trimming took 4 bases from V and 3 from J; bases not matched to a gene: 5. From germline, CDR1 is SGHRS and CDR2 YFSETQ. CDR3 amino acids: CASSRDRVTDTQYF. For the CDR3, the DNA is TGCGCCAGCAGCCGAGACAGGGTAACAGATACGCAGTATTTT.

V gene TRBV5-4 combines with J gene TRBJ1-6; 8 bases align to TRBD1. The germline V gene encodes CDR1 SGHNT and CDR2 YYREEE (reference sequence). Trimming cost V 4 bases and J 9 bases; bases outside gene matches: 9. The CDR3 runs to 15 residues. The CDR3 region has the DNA TGTGCCAGCAGCAGCCGACAGGGGCGGTTTTCACCCCTCCACTTT. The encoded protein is CASSSRQGRFSPLHF.

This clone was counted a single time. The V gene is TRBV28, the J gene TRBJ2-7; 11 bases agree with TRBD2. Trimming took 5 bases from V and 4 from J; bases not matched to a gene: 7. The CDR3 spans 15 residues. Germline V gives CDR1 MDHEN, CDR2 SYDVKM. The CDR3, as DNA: TGTGCCAGCAGTACCGCACTAGCGGGAGTGTACGAGCAGTACTTC. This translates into CASSTALAGVYEQYF.

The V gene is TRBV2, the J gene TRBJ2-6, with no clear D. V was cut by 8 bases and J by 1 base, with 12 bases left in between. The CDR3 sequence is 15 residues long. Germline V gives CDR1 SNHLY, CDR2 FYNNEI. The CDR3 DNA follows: TGTGCCAGCTCGTCGAGTTGGTCTGGGGCCAACGTCCTGACTTTC. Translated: CASSSSWSGANVLTF.

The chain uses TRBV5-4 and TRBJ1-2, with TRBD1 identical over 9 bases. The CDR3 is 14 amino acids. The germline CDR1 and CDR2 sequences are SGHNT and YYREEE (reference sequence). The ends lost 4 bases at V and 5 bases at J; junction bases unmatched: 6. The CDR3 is CASSVTGGWYGYTF. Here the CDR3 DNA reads TGTGCCAGCAGCGTAACAGGGGGCTGGTATGGCTACACCTTC.

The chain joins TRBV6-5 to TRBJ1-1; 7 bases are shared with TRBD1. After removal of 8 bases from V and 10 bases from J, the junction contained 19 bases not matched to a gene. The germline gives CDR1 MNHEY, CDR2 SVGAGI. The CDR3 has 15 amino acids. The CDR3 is CASPKEGAIRDGAFF. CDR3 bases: TGTGCCAGCCCCAAGGAGGGGGCAATTCGGGACGGAGCTTTCTTT.

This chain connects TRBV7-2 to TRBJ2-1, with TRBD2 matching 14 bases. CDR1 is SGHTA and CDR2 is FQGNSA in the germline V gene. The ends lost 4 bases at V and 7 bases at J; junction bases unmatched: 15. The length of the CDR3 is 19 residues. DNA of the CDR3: TGTGCCAGCAGCTCGGTGGACAGGGGACTAGCGGGAGAGGGAAATGAGCAGTTCTTC. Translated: CASSSVDRGLAGEGNEQFF. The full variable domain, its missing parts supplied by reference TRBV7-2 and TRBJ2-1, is GAGVSQSPSNKVTEKGKDVELRCDPISGHTALYWYRQSLGQGLEFLIYFQGNSAPDKSGLPSDRFSAERTGGSVSTLTIQRTQQEDSAVYLCASSSVDRGLAGEGNEQFFGPGTRLTVL.

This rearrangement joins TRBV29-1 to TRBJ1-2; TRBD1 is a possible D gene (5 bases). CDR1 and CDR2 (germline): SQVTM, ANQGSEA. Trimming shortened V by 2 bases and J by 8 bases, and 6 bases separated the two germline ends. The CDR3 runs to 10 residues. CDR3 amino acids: CSVERGGYTF. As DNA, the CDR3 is TGCAGCGTTGAAAGGGGCGGCTACACCTTC.

CDR3 coding DNA: TGTGCCAGCAGCCAAGCGGGGGGCACCTACAATGAGCAGTTCTTC. Its protein is CASSQAGGTYNEQFF. V and J are TRBV4-2 and TRBJ2-1, with D tentatively TRBD2 (7 bases). V was trimmed by 1 base and J by 2 bases, leaving 9 bases between them. The CDR3 is made up of 15 amino acids. Germline-derived CDR1 and CDR2 are LGHNA and YNFKEQ.

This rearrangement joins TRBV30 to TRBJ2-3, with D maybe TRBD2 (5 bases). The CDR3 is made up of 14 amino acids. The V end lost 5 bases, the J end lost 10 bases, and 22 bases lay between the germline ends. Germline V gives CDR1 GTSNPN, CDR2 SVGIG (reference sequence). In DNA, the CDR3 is TGTGCCTGGGGAGAATTGCCTTTCGGGGATGCGCAGTATTTT. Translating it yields CAWGELPFGDAQYF.

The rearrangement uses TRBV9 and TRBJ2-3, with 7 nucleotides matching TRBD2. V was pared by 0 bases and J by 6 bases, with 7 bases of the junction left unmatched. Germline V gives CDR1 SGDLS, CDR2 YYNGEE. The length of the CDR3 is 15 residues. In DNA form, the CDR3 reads TGTGCCAGCAGCGTAGGGGGCGGGAGTCTGGATACGCAGTATTTT. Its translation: CASSVGGGSLDTQYF.

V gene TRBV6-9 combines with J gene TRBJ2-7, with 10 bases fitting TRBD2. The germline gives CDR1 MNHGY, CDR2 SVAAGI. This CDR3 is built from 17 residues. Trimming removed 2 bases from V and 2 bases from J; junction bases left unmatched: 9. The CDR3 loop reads CASSYRSGRVKAYEQYF. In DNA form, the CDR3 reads TGTGCCAGCAGTTATAGGAGCGGGAGGGTTAAGGCCTACGAGCAGTACTTC.

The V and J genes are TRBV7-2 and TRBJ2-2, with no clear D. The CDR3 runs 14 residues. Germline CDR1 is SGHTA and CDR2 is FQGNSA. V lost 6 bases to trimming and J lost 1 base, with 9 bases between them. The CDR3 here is CASSFAGNTGELFF. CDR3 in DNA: TGTGCCAGCAGTTTTGCAGGGAACACCGGGGAGCTGTTTTTT.

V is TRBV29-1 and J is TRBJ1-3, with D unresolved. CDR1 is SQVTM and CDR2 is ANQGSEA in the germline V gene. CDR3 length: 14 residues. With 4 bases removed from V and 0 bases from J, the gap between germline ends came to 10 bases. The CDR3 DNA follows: TGCAGCGTTGTTCTCCCCGTCTCTGGAAACACCATATATTTT. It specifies CSVVLPVSGNTIYF.

CDR3 protein: CASSLETNTEAFF. CDR3 in DNA: TGTGCCAGCAGCTTAGAGACAAACACTGAAGCTTTCTTT. This chain uses TRBV7-9 with TRBJ1-1; D is uncertain. V lost 1 base and J 2 bases, leaving 5 bases between the germline ends. The CDR3 totals 13 residues. Germline-derived CDR1 and CDR2 are SEHNR and FQNEAQ (reference sequence).

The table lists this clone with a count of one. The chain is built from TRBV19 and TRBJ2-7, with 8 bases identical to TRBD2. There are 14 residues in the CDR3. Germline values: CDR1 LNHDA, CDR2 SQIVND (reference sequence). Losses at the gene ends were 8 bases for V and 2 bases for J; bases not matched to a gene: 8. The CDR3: CASAAGASTYEQYF. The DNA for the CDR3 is TGTGCCAGTGCAGCGGGAGCCTCAACCTACGAGCAGTACTTC.